Shown below are 30 T cell receptor beta chains from a single sample sequenced in a study of technical replicates of blood from several donors. Libraries were prepared by immunoSEQ multiplex PCR; TCRdb keeps only in-frame clonotypes and omits some of them. The sample lists around 67,000 clones, around 85% seen once, with 5.1% in the top ten. Sequenced: PBMCs. The source of these receptors is a human donor in good health. Some clones in this sample may be carry-over from other donors' samples.

This rearrangement joins TRBV11-2 to TRBJ2-7; D may be TRBD2 (6 bases). Trimming removed 5 bases at V and 6 bases at J, with 11 bases between. The CDR3 sequence is 12 residues long. Germline lookup yields CDR1 SGHAT and CDR2 FQNNGV. CDR3 sequence reads: CASSPPSVEQYF. The CDR3 coding sequence is TGTGCCAGCAGCCCCCCTAGCGTCGAGCAGTACTTC.

This clone came up a few times. The J gene is TRBJ2-2, the V gene TRBV30, with D hard to call. Trimming cost V 4 bases and J 0 bases, with 6 bases left between them. The CDR3 is 13 residues long. Looked up from germline, CDR1 is GTSNPN and CDR2 is SVGIG (reference sequence). The CDR3 spells CAWNLANTGELFF. The CDR3 nucleotides are TGTGCCTGGAATCTAGCGAACACCGGGGAGCTGTTTTTT.

The J gene is TRBJ2-2, the V gene TRBV6-5; TRBD2 is a possible D gene (6 bases). CDR3 size: 14 residues. V dropped 8 bases and J dropped 5 bases, with 15 bases sitting between them. Germline-derived CDR1 and CDR2 are MNHEY and SVGAGI. The CDR3 bases are TGTGCCAGCCGGGGGAAAACCATAACCGGGGAGCTGTTTTTT. Amino acids: CASRGKTITGELFF.

V is TRBV4-3 and J is TRBJ1-2; the match to TRBD1 covers 9 bases. CDR1 is LGHNA, CDR2 YSLEER, per germline. The CDR3 length is 16 residues. Trimming at V came to 5 bases and at J to 5 bases, leaving 12 bases not matched to a gene. As DNA, the CDR3 is TGCGCCAGCAGCACTAACTCACAGGGGGCGCATTATGGCTACACCTTC. Protein product: CASSTNSQGAHYGYTF.

This rearrangement joins TRBV20-1 to TRBJ2-7; D uncertain. This CDR3 is built from 11 residues. V lost 8 bases to trimming and J lost 7 bases, with 15 bases between them. Germline V gene sequence: CDR1 DFQATT, CDR2 SNEGSKA (reference sequence). CDR3 DNA: TGCAGTATTGTTGGGCCGCGAGAGCAGTACTTC. The encoded protein is CSIVGPREQYF.

The chain carries TRBV6-6 and TRBJ2-1; D perhaps matches TRBD1 (6 bases). V was shortened by 5 bases and J by 3 bases, with 17 bases between the two germline ends. This CDR3 has 16 residues. Germline V lookup: CDR1 MNHNY, CDR2 SVGAGI (reference sequence). The CDR3 nucleotides are TGTGCCAGCAGTCCCCGTCTGGGGGCCAGCTACAATGAGCAGTTCTTC. Amino acids: CASSPRLGASYNEQFF.

This rearrangement joins TRBV7-3 to TRBJ2-3; weak D call: TRBD2 (7 bases). The CDR3 runs 15 residues. The germline V and J ends were trimmed by 2 bases and 2 bases, with 11 bases remaining between them. Germline loops: CDR1 SGHTA, CDR2 FQGTGA. Here the CDR3 DNA reads TGTGCCAGCAGCTTACGGGGGGCCTTCACAGATACGCAGTATTTT. This encodes CASSLRGAFTDTQYF.

The rearrangement joins TRBV19 to TRBJ1-2, with 7 positions matching TRBD1. Looked up from germline, CDR1 is LNHDA and CDR2 is SQIVND (reference sequence). CDR3 length: 15 amino acids. Trimming at V came to 4 bases and at J to 1 base, leaving 6 bases not matched to a gene. The CDR3 sequence is CASSTLDRFNYGYTF. CDR3 nucleotide sequence: TGTGCCAGTAGTACCCTGGACAGGTTTAACTATGGCTACACCTTC.

The rearrangement joins TRBV18 to TRBJ1-1; 8 positions agree with TRBD1. CDR3 length: 16 amino acids. V shed 0 bases, J shed 1 base, and the junction held 4 bases outside the gene matches. CDR1 and CDR2 (germline): KGHSH, LQKENI. CDR3 coding DNA: TGTGCCAGCTCACCACCTTCAGGGGGCCCGAACACTGAAGCTTTCTTT. Its translation is CASSPPSGGPNTEAFF.

The chain recombines TRBV9 with TRBJ2-5; possibly TRBD2 for D (6 bases). The CDR3 loop spans 14 amino acids. V was clipped by 3 bases and J by 0 bases, with 9 bases between them. Looked up from germline, CDR1 is SGDLS and CDR2 is YYNGEE. Written as DNA, the CDR3 is TGTGCCAGCAGCGCTTCTAGCGACCAAGAGACCCAGTACTTC. Its protein is CASSASSDQETQYF.

The J gene is TRBJ1-1, the V gene TRBV5-1, with TRBD1 matching over 12 bases. Unmatched junction bases numbered 8, after V lost 6 bases and J lost 11 bases. Germline loops: CDR1 SGHRS, CDR2 YFSETQ. This CDR3 contains 13 residues. The CDR3 DNA sequence: TGCGCCAGCAAGCTGGGACAGGGGGCGCAGGCTTTCTTT. It is translated as CASKLGQGAQAFF. Based on the CDR3 plus reference TRBV5-1 and TRBJ1-1, the full variable domain is KAGVTQTPRYLIKTRGQQVTLSCSPISGHRSVSWYQQTPGQGLQFLFEYFSETQRNKGNFPGRFSGRQFSNSRSEMNVSTLELGDSALYLCASKLGQGAQAFFGQGTRLTVV.

The V gene is TRBV19, the J gene TRBJ1-6; D uncertain. This CDR3 is 17 amino acids long. CDR1 and CDR2 from the germline V gene are LNHDA and SQIVND (reference sequence). Trimming took off 5 bases at V and 3 bases at J, with 17 bases between the two ends. CDR3 sequence reads: CASSSPAGQIYNSPLHF. CDR3 nucleotides: TGTGCCAGTAGTTCCCCGGCGGGTCAAATCTATAATTCACCCCTCCACTTT.

The chain recombines TRBV6-5 with TRBJ1-1; D remains ambiguous. This CDR3 is 15 amino acids long. Germline CDR1 reads MNHEY; CDR2 reads SVGAGI. The ends were cut back, 6 bases at V and 1 base at J, with 15 bases in the middle. CDR3 in amino acids: CASRRAYGGNTEAFF. In DNA form, the CDR3 reads TGTGCCAGCAGACGGGCCTATGGAGGGAACACTGAAGCTTTCTTT.

V and J are TRBV6-5 and TRBJ1-2, with D possibly matching TRBD1 (5 bases). Trimming took 4 bases from V and 8 from J, leaving 17 bases between them. Per the germline V gene, CDR1 is MNHEY and CDR2 is SVGAGI. This CDR3 is built from 14 residues. In DNA form, the CDR3 reads TGTGCCAGCAGTTTAATTTCAGGGCCCGCCGGCTACACCTTC. It yields the protein CASSLISGPAGYTF.

This chain joins TRBV5-5 and TRBJ1-5, with D maybe TRBD1 (5 bases). The length of the CDR3 is 16 residues. V lost 3 bases to trimming and J lost 1 base, with 14 bases between them. Germline V gene sequence: CDR1 SGHKS, CDR2 YYEKEE (reference sequence). CDR3 sequence: CASSWGRGDSNQPQHF. The CDR3 region has the DNA TGTGCCAGCAGCTGGGGACGGGGGGACAGCAATCAGCCCCAGCATTTT.

Only a few counts were recorded for this clone. The chain couples TRBV6-4 to TRBJ2-7; 7 nucleotides align to TRBD2. The CDR3 covers 14 residues. Germline assignment: CDR1 MRHNA and CDR2 SNTAGT. Trimming at V came to 6 bases and at J to 2 bases, leaving 7 bases not matched to a gene. The CDR3 sequence: CASRNSGSPYEQYF. In DNA form, the CDR3 reads TGTGCCAGCAGGAATAGCGGGTCCCCCTACGAGCAGTACTTC.

The chain links TRBV30 to TRBJ1-2; no clear D. V lost 3 bases and J lost 2, with 10 bases in between. The germline gives CDR1 GTSNPN, CDR2 SVGIG (reference sequence). The CDR3 is 13 amino acids. The CDR3 nucleotides are TGTGCCTGGAGGCGCTCCGTGAACTATGGCTACACCTTC. This codes for CAWRRSVNYGYTF.

V and J are TRBV19 and TRBJ1-1; D uncertain. Germline values: CDR1 LNHDA, CDR2 SQIVND (reference sequence). This CDR3 contains 12 residues. V lost 3 bases and J 6 bases, leaving 8 bases between the germline ends. CDR3 in DNA: TGTGCCAGTAGTATCGGTTTTTCTGAAGCTTTCTTT. Translating gives CASSIGFSEAFF.

This clone occurred a few times. The rearrangement joins TRBV5-1 to TRBJ1-1, with D possibly matching TRBD1 (5 bases). The ends were cut back, 5 bases at V and 1 base at J, with 15 bases in the middle. The CDR3 is made up of 15 amino acids. Germline CDR1 reads SGHRS; CDR2 reads YFSETQ. The DNA for the CDR3 is TGCGCCAGCAGGCGCGTAGGGAGGGGGAACACTGAAGCTTTCTTT. It specifies CASRRVGRGNTEAFF.

J is TRBJ1-2 and V is TRBV27; D not resolved. This CDR3 spans 16 amino acids. V was cut by 2 bases and J by 0 bases, with 13 bases left in between. CDR1 is MNHEY, CDR2 SMNVEV, per germline (reference sequence). CDR3 sequence: CASSLGGFEPNYGYTF. Here the CDR3 DNA reads TGTGCCAGCAGTTTAGGAGGGTTCGAACCTAACTATGGCTACACCTTC.

This rearrangement joins TRBV6-5 to TRBJ2-7; maybe TRBD1 (7 bases). Germline CDR1 MNHEY, CDR2 SVGAGI. The CDR3 length is 15 residues. V lost 2 bases and J 6 bases, leaving 17 bases between the germline ends. DNA of the CDR3: TGTGCCAGCAGTTACGCCAGGAGGGGGCTGGGCGAGCAGTACTTC. Translated: CASSYARRGLGEQYF.

V gene TRBV4-1 combines with J gene TRBJ2-3; 9 nucleotides match TRBD1. The CDR3 length is 15 residues. J lost 1 base, V lost 4 bases, and 3 bases had no gene match. Germline values: CDR1 MGHRA, CDR2 YSYEKL. The chain's CDR3 is CASSPQGAGTDTQYF. CDR3 coding DNA: TGCGCCAGCAGCCCACAGGGGGCGGGCACAGATACGCAGTATTTT.

This chain links TRBV7-8 with TRBJ1-2; 8 bases are a match to TRBD1. The germline V gene encodes CDR1 SGHVS and CDR2 FQNEAQ. This CDR3 spans 15 amino acids. J gave up 6 bases and V 5 bases, and 11 bases lay outside the gene matches. The CDR3 bases are TGTGCCAGCAGCCCCGCCCTGGACAGGGACGATGGCTACACCTTC. Residues: CASSPALDRDDGYTF.

This clone appeared a single time. The gene calls are TRBV7-2 and TRBJ1-2, with D tentatively TRBD1 (6 bases). The CDR3 covers 13 residues. Trimming removed 1 base at V and 3 bases at J, with 6 bases between. Per the germline V gene, CDR1 is SGHTA and CDR2 is FQGNSA. The CDR3 DNA sequence: TGTGCCAGCAGCTTAGAGGGGGACTATGGCTACACCTTC. It codes for CASSLEGDYGYTF.

The chain carries TRBV13 and TRBJ1-2, with D unclear. The CDR3 runs to 15 residues. Trimming removed 5 bases at V and 2 bases at J, with 15 bases between. The V gene's germline CDR1 is PRHDT and CDR2 FYEKMQ (reference sequence). This CDR3 is CASSRGLVRNYGYTF. CDR3 sequence (DNA): TGTGCCAGCAGCCGAGGGTTAGTTCGGAACTATGGCTACACCTTC.

The rearrangement links TRBV2 to TRBJ2-7; weak D call: TRBD2 (5 bases). Between the trimmed V and J ends, which lost 7 bases and 4 bases, there was a span of 8 bases. The CDR3 consists of 11 residues. Germline assignment: CDR1 SNHLY and CDR2 FYNNEI. The CDR3 reads CASITRYEQYF. The CDR3 DNA follows: TGTGCCAGCATCACTAGGTACGAGCAGTACTTC.

V is TRBV7-8 and J is TRBJ1-5, with unresolved D. This CDR3 has 13 amino acids. CDR1 and CDR2 (germline): SGHVS, FQNEAQ. Trimming cost V 3 bases and J 5 bases, with 8 bases left between them. CDR3 DNA: TGTGCCAGCAGCTTTCGGGGAGATCAGCCCCAGCATTTT. Translation gives CASSFRGDQPQHF.

The CDR3 DNA sequence: TGTGCCAGCAGTTTGTTTACTGGGACACTTCATGGCTACACCTTC. This sequence encodes CASSLFTGTLHGYTF. The rearrangement uses TRBV28 and TRBJ1-2; the D gene is possibly TRBD1 (6 bases). Germline V gives CDR1 MDHEN, CDR2 SYDVKM. V gave up 3 bases and J gave up 6 bases, with 17 bases separating them. There are 15 residues in the CDR3.

V and J are TRBV9 and TRBJ2-1; TRBD2 aligns across 8 bases. V trimming: 1 base; J trimming: 3 bases; junction bases outside the gene matches: 3. The CDR3 is 15 amino acids. In germline, CDR1 is SGDLS, CDR2 YYNGEE. The CDR3 nucleotides are TGTGCCAGCAGCGTACGAAGCGGGGGCTACAATGAGCAGTTCTTC. This sequence encodes CASSVRSGGYNEQFF.

The rearrangement links TRBV7-6 to TRBJ2-5; D gene ambiguous. The V end lost 1 base, the J end lost 5 bases, and 11 bases lay between the germline ends. CDR3 size: 14 residues. CDR1 SGHVS and CDR2 FNYEAQ come from the germline V gene. CDR3 region: CASSLDPGQETQYF. CDR3 sequence (DNA): TGTGCCAGCAGCTTAGATCCGGGTCAGGAGACCCAGTACTTC.